The 15 T cell receptor beta chains given below trace back to one sample, sequenced in a study of beta chain features in type 1 diabetes. Isolated RNA was reverse transcribed in full, so expressed TCRB transcripts were sequenced. Sequenced by immunoSEQ multiplex PCR; TCRdb stores in-frame clones only, minus some. This sample yields around 300,000 clones, of which 8% to 13% are seen a single time; just over 0.015% belongs to the top ten. The sample consisted of naive CD4+ T cells from blood. These receptors were collected from a woman in her 30s in good health.

This clone was seen a handful of times. DNA of the CDR3: TGTGCCAGCAGCTTAGACCGGGACAGAAATGAGCAGTTCTTC. Its protein is CASSLDRDRNEQFF. The rearrangement joins TRBV7-2 to TRBJ2-1, with 7 bases that match TRBD1. Per germline, CDR1 SGHTA and CDR2 FQGNSA. The CDR3 sequence is 14 residues long. V lost 1 base, J lost 7 bases, and 4 bases stayed unmatched.

The rearrangement uses TRBV18 and TRBJ2-7; maybe TRBD1 (6 bases). Germline V gene sequence: CDR1 KGHSH, CDR2 LQKENI. Trimming removed 6 bases from V and 1 base from J, with 16 bases in between. The CDR3 has 15 amino acids. CDR3 DNA: TGTGCCAGCTCGCGGACAGAGATTGATTCCTACGAGCAGTACTTC. Its translation: CASSRTEIDSYEQYF.

This clone was seen a few times. Within the sample, other DNA sequences also encode this same CDR3. V is TRBV6-5 and J is TRBJ1-1; D is ambiguous. The CDR3 has 13 amino acids. The germline CDR1 and CDR2 sequences are MNHEY and SVGAGI. V lost 0 bases to trimming and J lost 1 base, with 3 bases between them. The CDR3 nucleotides are TGTGCCAGCAGTTACTCGCGGAACACTGAAGCTTTCTTT. Its protein is CASSYSRNTEAFF.

The chain joins TRBV14 to TRBJ2-5, with 7 bases identical to TRBD1. Germline CDR1 is SGHDN and CDR2 is FVKESK. The V and J ends lost 0 bases and 6 bases, in that order; junction bases with no gene match: 7. This CDR3 spans 15 amino acids. CDR3 in amino acids: CASSQDPAGGQTQYF. The CDR3 DNA follows: TGTGCCAGCAGCCAAGATCCGGCAGGGGGACAGACCCAGTACTTC.

This chain links TRBV9 with TRBJ2-5; 14 nucleotides line up with TRBD2. Germline values: CDR1 SGDLS, CDR2 YYNGEE. This CDR3 region has 18 residues. V was pared by 4 bases and J by 3 bases, with 11 bases of the junction left unmatched. CDR3 sequence reads: CASSPRLAGGPGKETQYF. The CDR3 nucleotides are TGTGCCAGCAGCCCTCGACTAGCGGGAGGGCCAGGGAAAGAGACCCAGTACTTC. Full variable domain (outside the CDR3, taken from reference TRBV9 and TRBJ2-5): DSGVTQTPKHLITATGQRVTLRCSPRSGDLSVYWYQQSLDQGLQFLIQYYNGEERAKGNILERFSAQQFPDLHSELNLSSLELGDSALYFCASSPRLAGGPGKETQYFGPGTRLLVL.

This chain links TRBV15 with TRBJ2-5, with 8 bases aligning to TRBD2. V shed 5 bases, J shed 5 bases, and the junction held 7 bases outside the gene matches. There are 14 residues in the CDR3. Germline CDR1 reads LNHNV; CDR2 reads YYDKDF (reference sequence). Written as DNA, the CDR3 is TGTGCCACCAGCTTAGCGGGATCGGGGGAGACCCAGTACTTC. The encoded protein is CATSLAGSGETQYF.

This clone was detected only a few times. The chain links TRBV5-8 to TRBJ2-3, with D possibly matching TRBD2 (5 bases). Looked up from germline, CDR1 is SGHTS and CDR2 is YDEGEE. This CDR3 comprises 14 residues. Deletions cut 4 bases from V and 2 bases from J, with 11 bases between. The CDR3 sequence is CASSLGAATDTQYF. The CDR3 nucleotides read TGTGCCAGCAGCCTTGGAGCGGCCACAGATACGCAGTATTTT.

The chain combines TRBV14 with TRBJ2-7, with D hard to call. Trimming took off 0 bases at V and 3 bases at J, with 12 bases between the two ends. The CDR3 spans 15 residues. Germline V gene lookup returns CDR1 SGHDN and CDR2 FVKESK. The CDR3 DNA follows: TGTGCCAGCAGCCAAGATTGGCGAGGTGACTACGAGCAGTACTTC. Amino acid sequence: CASSQDWRGDYEQYF.

A few counts support this clone. The chain uses TRBV2 and TRBJ1-2, with a possible D match to TRBD1 (5 bases). The V end was cut by 6 bases, the J end by 5 bases, with 10 bases between. Germline V gene data show CDR1 as SNHLY and CDR2 as FYNNEI. This CDR3 contains 12 residues. Here the CDR3 DNA reads TGTGCCAGCAGCCCCGGGGGATATGGCTACACCTTC. It encodes CASSPGGYGYTF.

This clone was recorded a few times. The chain links TRBV6-6 to TRBJ2-7; 11 bases align to TRBD2. The CDR3 consists of 14 residues. The V gene end was trimmed by 6 bases and the J gene end by 2 bases; junction bases not matched to a gene: 3. Per germline, CDR1 MNHNY and CDR2 SVGAGI (reference sequence). CDR3 sequence reads: CASRVAGGTYEQYF. The CDR3 region has the DNA TGTGCCAGCAGGGTAGCGGGAGGGACCTACGAGCAGTACTTC.

This clone occurred a few times. The chain couples TRBV9 to TRBJ1-2; unclear D gene. CDR1 and CDR2 from the germline V gene are SGDLS and YYNGEE. CDR3 length: 11 amino acids. Trimming removed 3 bases from V and 6 bases from J, with 6 bases in between. This CDR3 is CASSGGDGYTF. DNA for the CDR3: TGTGCCAGCAGCGGGGGAGATGGCTACACCTTC.

This clone was detected only a few times. The rearrangement links TRBV7-2 to TRBJ1-1; TRBD1 might be the D (6 bases). This CDR3 region has 14 residues. Germline V lookup: CDR1 SGHTA, CDR2 FQGNSA. V lost 6 bases, J lost 4 bases, and 15 bases lay in between. The chain's CDR3 is CASSPPTGSTEAFF. CDR3 sequence (DNA): TGTGCCAGCAGTCCTCCAACAGGGAGCACTGAAGCTTTCTTT.

This clone has only a few counts. The chain combines TRBV4-2 with TRBJ1-5; TRBD1 aligns across 9 bases. V shed 4 bases and J 7 bases; nucleotides not matched to a gene: 8. CDR1 is LGHNA, CDR2 YNFKEQ, per germline. The CDR3 is 15 amino acids. The CDR3 loop reads CASSPGTGTNQPQHF. CDR3 nucleotide sequence: TGTGCCAGCAGCCCCGGGACAGGGACGAACCAGCCCCAGCATTTT.

The sample holds a few counts of this clone. V is TRBV5-6 and J is TRBJ1-2; D might be TRBD1 (5 bases). Trimming removed 0 bases from V and 7 bases from J, with 10 bases in between. The CDR3 extends over 13 amino acids. Germline-derived CDR1 and CDR2 are SGHDT and YYEEEE. CDR3 in amino acids: CASSLGSGSGYTF. The CDR3 region has the DNA TGTGCCAGCAGCTTGGGGTCAGGGTCTGGCTACACCTTC.

This clone occurred a few times. The chain is built from TRBV7-6 and TRBJ1-4; D remains ambiguous. Germline V gene lookup returns CDR1 SGHVS and CDR2 FNYEAQ. This CDR3 has 13 residues. The V gene lost 1 base and the J gene lost 5 bases, with 5 bases spanning the gap. The CDR3 nucleotides read TGTGCCAGCAGCTTAGAAGAGAATGAAAAACTGTTTTTT. Protein: CASSLEENEKLFF. The full variable domain, completed using reference TRBV7-6 and TRBJ1-4, is GAGVSQSPRYKVTKRGQDVALRCDPISGHVSLYWYRQALGQGPEFLTYFNYEAQQDKSGLPNDRFSAERPEGSISTLTIQRTEQRDSAMYRCASSLEENEKLFFGSGTQLSVL.